This passage covers 17 T cell receptor beta chains from one sample sequenced in a study of blood T cell repertoires in COVID-19. TCRdb's table, derived via immunoSEQ multiplex PCR, lists solely in-frame clones and lacks some. The data contain 250,000 or so clones, around 80% of them singletons. The sequenced sample consisted of PBMCs or T cells enriched from blood (not recorded which). These receptors originate from a man aged 60-69 years who had recovered from COVID-19.

The chain links TRBV5-5 to TRBJ2-2, with 7 nucleotides matching TRBD1. Per the germline V gene, CDR1 is SGHKS and CDR2 is YYEKEE (reference sequence). CDR3 length: 15 residues. V dropped 2 bases and J dropped 4; count of bases not matched to a gene: 5. The CDR3 sequence is CASSFTGVATGELFF. The CDR3 DNA is TGTGCCAGCAGCTTTACAGGGGTTGCCACCGGGGAGCTGTTTTTT. The full variable domain, completed using reference TRBV5-5 and TRBJ2-2, is DAGVTQSPTHLIKTRGQQVTLRCSPISGHKSVSWYQQVLGQGPQFIFQYYEKEERGRGNFPDRFSARQFPNYSSELNVNALLLGDSALYLCASSFTGVATGELFFGEGSRLTVL.

The chain couples TRBV10-3 to TRBJ1-6, with TRBD1 matching 7 bases. The CDR3 loop spans 16 amino acids. With 5 bases clipped from V and 5 bases from J, the junction kept 9 bases outside the gene matches. Germline CDR1 is ENHRY and CDR2 is SYGVKD. CDR3 amino acids: CAISRTGGQNNSPLHF. As DNA, the CDR3 is TGTGCCATCAGTCGGACAGGCGGCCAAAATAATTCACCCCTCCACTTT.

V gene TRBV7-2 combines with J gene TRBJ2-7; TRBD1 matches at 8 bases. This CDR3 is built from 14 residues. Germline loops: CDR1 SGHTA, CDR2 FQGNSA. Unmatched junction bases numbered 5, after V lost 3 bases and J lost 4 bases. CDR3 protein: CASSFDRGEYEQYF. The CDR3 nucleotides read TGTGCCAGCAGCTTCGACAGGGGTGAATACGAGCAGTACTTC.

This sequence joins TRBV18 and TRBJ1-2; TRBD1 is a possible D gene (5 bases). The CDR3 totals 16 residues. Per the germline V gene, CDR1 is KGHSH and CDR2 is LQKENI. The V gene lost 2 bases and the J gene lost 6 bases, with 19 bases spanning the gap. The CDR3 loop reads CASSPNTGGSSHGYTF. CDR3 nucleotides: TGTGCCAGCTCACCAAACACCGGGGGGTCTAGCCATGGCTACACCTTC.

The chain joins TRBV19 to TRBJ2-6; perhaps TRBD2 as D (5 bases). The CDR3 runs to 15 residues. The V gene lost 3 bases and the J gene lost 1 base, with 7 bases spanning the gap. Germline CDR1 is LNHDA and CDR2 is SQIVND (reference sequence). The CDR3: CASSIEGSGANVLTF. The CDR3 nucleotides are TGTGCCAGTAGTATTGAGGGTTCTGGGGCCAACGTCCTGACTTTC.

V usage is TRBV19 and J usage is TRBJ2-2; TRBD1 agrees at 8 bases. The V gene end was trimmed by 8 bases and the J gene end by 6 bases; junction bases not matched to a gene: 5. Germline CDR1 reads LNHDA; CDR2 reads SQIVND (reference sequence). There are 13 residues in the CDR3. CDR3 nucleotide sequence: TGTGCCAGTTCGACAGGGGTCGCCGGGGAGCTGTTTTTT. The encoded protein is CASSTGVAGELFF. Full variable domain (outside the CDR3, taken from reference TRBV19 and TRBJ2-2): DGGITQSPKYLFRKEGQNVTLSCEQNLNHDAMYWYRQDPGQGLRLIYYSQIVNDFQKGDIAEGYSVSREKKESFPLTVTSAQKNPTAFYLCASSTGVAGELFFGEGSRLTVL.

This chain joins TRBV5-6 and TRBJ2-6, with 9 bases lining up with TRBD2. Germline V gene lookup returns CDR1 SGHDT and CDR2 YYEEEE. V was pared by 6 bases and J by 0 bases, with 10 bases of the junction left unmatched. The CDR3 is 18 residues long. This CDR3 reads CASNTLAGSSSGANVLTF. Written as DNA, the CDR3 is TGTGCCAGCAACACCCTAGCGGGGAGCAGCTCTGGGGCCAACGTCCTGACTTTC.

The V call is TRBV20-1, the J call TRBJ2-5, with TRBD2 identical over 8 bases. This CDR3 spans 16 amino acids. Per the germline V gene, CDR1 is DFQATT and CDR2 is SNEGSKA (reference sequence). V trimming: 3 bases; J trimming: 2 bases; junction bases outside the gene matches: 11. As DNA, the CDR3 is TGCAGTGCTAGTCGGTGGGGTCGGGGGGGACAAGAGACCCAGTACTTC. Its translation: CSASRWGRGGQETQYF.

This rearrangement joins TRBV11-2 to TRBJ2-7; perhaps TRBD2 as D (5 bases). Germline-derived CDR1 and CDR2 are SGHAT and FQNNGV. The CDR3 is 15 amino acids. V lost 6 bases to trimming and J lost 5 bases, with 20 bases between them. The CDR3 spells CASRRPQVSGDEQYF. Here the CDR3 DNA reads TGTGCCAGCAGGCGACCCCAGGTGAGCGGCGACGAGCAGTACTTC.

The chain couples TRBV18 to TRBJ1-2, with a tentative D call TRBD1 (6 bases). There are 15 residues in the CDR3. Germline CDR1 reads KGHSH; CDR2 reads LQKENI. V was trimmed by 3 bases and J by 5 bases, leaving 16 bases between them. CDR3 in amino acids: CASSPDQTGRYGYTF. In nucleotides, the CDR3 is TGTGCCAGCTCACCGGACCAAACAGGGAGATATGGCTACACCTTC.

This sequence joins TRBV6-5 and TRBJ2-5, with 7 bases aligning to TRBD1. CDR1 is MNHEY, CDR2 SVGAGI, per germline. The trim removed 2 bases at V and 2 bases at J, leaving 2 bases unmatched. The CDR3 sequence is 14 residues long. CDR3 nucleotide sequence: TGTGCCAGCAGTTACGGGACAGCTCAAGAGACCCAGTACTTC. Translated: CASSYGTAQETQYF.

The rearrangement uses TRBV19 and TRBJ2-5; 9 bases match TRBD2. Germline-derived CDR1 and CDR2 are LNHDA and SQIVND (reference sequence). V gave up 3 bases and J gave up 2 bases; unmatched junction bases: 1. This CDR3 spans 14 amino acids. The CDR3 sequence is CASSILAGQETQYF. In nucleotides, the CDR3 is TGTGCCAGTAGTATCCTAGCGGGACAAGAGACCCAGTACTTC.

The V and J genes are TRBV23-1 and TRBJ1-2; TRBD1 is a possible D gene (6 bases). TRBV23-1 is filed as an ORF, its function uncertain. The ends were cut back, 3 bases at V and 3 bases at J, with 17 bases in the middle. This CDR3 spans 16 amino acids. CDR3 loop: CASSHKRQVQDYGYTF. The CDR3 nucleotides are TGCGCCAGCAGTCATAAAAGACAGGTACAAGACTATGGCTACACCTTC.

V is TRBV3-1 (or the pseudogene TRBV3-2) and J is TRBJ1-1; 8 nucleotides line up with TRBD1. This CDR3 comprises 14 residues. CDR1 and CDR2 from the germline V gene are LGHDT and YNNKEL (reference sequence). The V and J ends lost 2 bases and 3 bases, in that order; junction bases with no gene match: 2. The CDR3 loop reads CASSQRTGYTEAFF. The DNA for the CDR3 is TGTGCCAGCAGCCAAAGGACAGGGTACACTGAAGCTTTCTTT.

This clone has only a few counts. The chain joins TRBV7-2 to TRBJ2-1; D may be TRBD1 (5 bases). The CDR3 sequence is 15 residues long. Germline CDR1 SGHTA, CDR2 FQGNSA. Trimming shortened V by 1 base and J by 10 bases, and 17 bases separated the two germline ends. The CDR3 sequence is CASSLVGQGHREQFF. CDR3 in DNA: TGTGCCAGCAGCTTAGTAGGCCAGGGTCACCGGGAGCAGTTCTTC.

The gene calls are TRBV4-2 and TRBJ2-5; 14 bases fit TRBD2. With V trimmed by 7 bases and J by 5 bases, 6 bases remained unmatched. Per germline, CDR1 LGHNA and CDR2 YNFKEQ. The CDR3 loop spans 15 amino acids. The CDR3: CASTRLAGGRETQYF. CDR3 DNA: TGTGCCAGCACAAGACTAGCGGGGGGGAGGGAGACCCAGTACTTC.

The V and J genes are TRBV7-2 and TRBJ1-6, with 7 bases fitting TRBD1. This CDR3 has 15 residues. V lost 6 bases and J lost 10; bases outside the gene matches: 12. Germline values: CDR1 SGHTA, CDR2 FQGNSA. CDR3 nucleotides: TGTGCCAGCAGACCCCTCAGGGGGGCAAGATCACCCCTCCACTTT. Translation: CASRPLRGARSPLHF.